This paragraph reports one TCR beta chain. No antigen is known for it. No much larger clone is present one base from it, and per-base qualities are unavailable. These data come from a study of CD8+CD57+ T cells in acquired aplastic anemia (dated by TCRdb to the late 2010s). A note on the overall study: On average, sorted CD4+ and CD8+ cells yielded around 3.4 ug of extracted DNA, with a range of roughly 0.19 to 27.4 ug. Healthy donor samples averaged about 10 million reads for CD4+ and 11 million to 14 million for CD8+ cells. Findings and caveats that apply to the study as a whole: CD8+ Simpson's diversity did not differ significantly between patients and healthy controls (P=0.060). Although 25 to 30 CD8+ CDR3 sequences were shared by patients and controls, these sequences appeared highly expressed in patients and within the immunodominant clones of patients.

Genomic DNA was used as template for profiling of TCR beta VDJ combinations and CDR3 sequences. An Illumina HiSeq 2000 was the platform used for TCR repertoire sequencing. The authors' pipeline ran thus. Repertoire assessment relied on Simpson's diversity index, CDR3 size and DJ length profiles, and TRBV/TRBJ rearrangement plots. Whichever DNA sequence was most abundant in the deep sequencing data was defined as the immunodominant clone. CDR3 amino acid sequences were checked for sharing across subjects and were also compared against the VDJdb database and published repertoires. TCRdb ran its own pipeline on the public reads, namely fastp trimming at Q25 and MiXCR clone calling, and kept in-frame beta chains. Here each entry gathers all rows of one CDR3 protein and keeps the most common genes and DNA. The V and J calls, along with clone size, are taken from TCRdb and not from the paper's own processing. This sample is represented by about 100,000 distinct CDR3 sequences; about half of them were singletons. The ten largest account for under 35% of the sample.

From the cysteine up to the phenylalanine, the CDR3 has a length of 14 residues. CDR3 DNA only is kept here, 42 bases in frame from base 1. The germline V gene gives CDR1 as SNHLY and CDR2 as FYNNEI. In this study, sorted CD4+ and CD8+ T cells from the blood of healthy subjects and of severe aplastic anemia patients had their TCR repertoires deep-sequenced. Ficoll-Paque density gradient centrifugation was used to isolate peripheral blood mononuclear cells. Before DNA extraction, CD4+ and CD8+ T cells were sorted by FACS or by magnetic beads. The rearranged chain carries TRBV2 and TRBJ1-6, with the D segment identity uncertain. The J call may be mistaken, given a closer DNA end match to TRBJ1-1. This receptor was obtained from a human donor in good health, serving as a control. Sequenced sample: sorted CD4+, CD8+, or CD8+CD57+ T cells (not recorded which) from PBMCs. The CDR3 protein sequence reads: CASTLRGRNTEAFF. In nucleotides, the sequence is TGTGCCAGCACTCTCCGAGGGAGGAACACTGAAGCTTTCTTT.